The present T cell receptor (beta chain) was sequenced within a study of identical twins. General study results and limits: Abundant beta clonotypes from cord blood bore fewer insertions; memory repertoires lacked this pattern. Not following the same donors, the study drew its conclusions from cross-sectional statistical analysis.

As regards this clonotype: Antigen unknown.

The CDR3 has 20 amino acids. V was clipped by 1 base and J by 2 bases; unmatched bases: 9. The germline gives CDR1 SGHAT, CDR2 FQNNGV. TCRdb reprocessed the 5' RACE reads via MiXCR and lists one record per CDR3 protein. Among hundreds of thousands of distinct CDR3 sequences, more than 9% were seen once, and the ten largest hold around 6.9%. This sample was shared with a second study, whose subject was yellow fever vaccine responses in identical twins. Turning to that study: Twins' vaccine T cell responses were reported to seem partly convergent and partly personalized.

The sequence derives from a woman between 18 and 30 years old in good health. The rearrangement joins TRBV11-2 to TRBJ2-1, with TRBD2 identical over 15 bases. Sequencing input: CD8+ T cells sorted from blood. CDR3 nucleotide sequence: TGTGCCAGCAGCTTAGTGGAGCCGGGACTAGCGGGGGGCCCCTACAATGAGCAGTTCTTC. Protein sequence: CASSLVEPGLAGGPYNEQFF.